This TCR beta chain derives from a study of spatial heterogeneity in lung cancer (dated by TCRdb to the late 2010s). Describing the broader study: Beta-chain transcripts were consistently detected in greater numbers than alpha-chain transcripts, which likely reflected higher beta-chain transcript abundance. In the raw uncorrected reads, each unique combination of TCR and UMI appeared on average more than ten times. Nonsynonymous mutation counts, determined by whole-exome sequencing of tumor tissue, were related to TCR repertoire features. TCR alpha and beta repertoires were quantitatively compared across multiple tumor regions, matched nontumor lung and blood in non-small cell lung cancer. At surgery, both alpha and beta chains were TCR-sequenced in around 240 tumor regions, 64 matched nontumor lung samples and 56 PBMC samples.

This clonotype was seen ten or more times. The specificity of this receptor is unknown. No clone much larger than this one lies a single base away; base qualities are absent. The sample's time point, from its label and the paper: sample taken at primary tumor resection. TCR sequencing used whole RNA extracted from tumor and nontumor lung tissue, or from cryopreserved PBMC samples, without cell sorting. Samples were obtained from 72 patients with early-stage, untreated non-small cell lung cancer from the lung TRACERx cohort. Only patients with enough RNA available from two or more tumor regions were chosen for TCR sequencing. Per the germline V gene, SNHLY is the CDR1 and FYNNEI is the CDR2. The cysteine opens and the phenylalanine closes a CDR3 of 18 amino acids. The retained sequence is limited to the CDR3, 54 bases, with the frame set at the first base. From V the trimming removes 5 bases and from J it removes 3 bases, while the gene matches leave 15 bases of the junction unaccounted for.

Here is what the overall study found, with its caveats: Ubiquitous expanded tumor TCRs were found in blood more often at tumor resection than at routine follow-up. Confirming at a functional level the hypothesis that regional TCRs recognize regional mutations was considered to require additional single-cell paired TCR alpha and beta sequencing.

Library preparation employed 5' RACE. TCRdb names NextSeq 500 as the instrument used. The TCR library protocol attached a unique molecular identifier to each TCR cDNA molecule to allow correction of PCR and sequencing errors. As for how the authors treated the data: TCR identification, UMI-based error correction and CDR3 extraction were performed with Decombinator tools. Expanded TCRs were defined as those above a frequency of 2 per 1,000, corresponding to the top 1% of the tumor frequency distribution. Rényi diversity was computed with the R vegan package after subsampling each repertoire 100 times to 5,000 TCRs. CDR3 similarity networks were built from amino acid triplet string-kernel similarity, connecting CDR3s with pairwise similarity above 0.82. TCRdb applied fastp at Q25 and MiXCR to the public reads, then kept only in-frame beta chains. For every CDR3 protein sequence, its rows merge into one entry that carries the most common genes and DNA. TCRdb assigned the V and J calls; the authors' analysis was not used. The sample records around 10,000 distinct CDR3 sequences, 7% to 9.5% of which are singletons. The ten largest clones take up roughly a quarter of the sample.

Here the chain combines TRBV2 and TRBJ2-3; 9 junctional bases match TRBD2. This TCR was recovered from a male donor with early-stage non-small cell lung cancer. The sequencing used PBMCs, collected at surgery. In nucleotide form, the sequence is TGTGCCAGCAGTCAATGCGGGGGGGACGAGCCATGTACAGATACGCAGTATTTT. The encoded protein is CASSQCGGDEPCTDTQYF.